Listed here are 18 T cell receptor beta chains from one sample, sequenced in a study of cytomegalovirus exposure and HLA in healthy donors. A multiplex PCR was run with 60 Vbeta primers and 13 Jbeta primers. This table comes from immunoSEQ multiplex PCR, and its TCRdb copy is limited to in-frame clones, with some not included. The top ten hold about 1.2% of the sample, which has some 130,000 clones, 82% seen once. The sequenced sample consisted of PBMCs. The receptors come from a boy between 10 and 17 years old in good health and CMV-seronegative.

This clone was found once. The chain employs TRBV4-2 and TRBJ2-1; 8 nucleotides align to TRBD2. The V gene's germline CDR1 is LGHNA and CDR2 YNFKEQ. V lost 6 bases, J lost 3 bases, and 10 bases stayed unmatched. The CDR3 contains 16 residues. CDR3 loop: CASSQEVAGFYNEQFF. CDR3 sequence (DNA): TGTGCCAGCAGTCAGGAGGTAGCGGGATTCTACAATGAGCAGTTCTTC.

The chain uses TRBV30 and TRBJ1-1; D unclear. The ends were cut back, 2 bases at V and 5 bases at J, with 18 bases in the middle. Germline CDR1 is GTSNPN and CDR2 is SVGIG (reference sequence). CDR3 length: 15 amino acids. CDR3 coding DNA: TGTGCCTGGAGTCTTCCGGGGAGTCGAGGGACTGAAGCTTTCTTT. Encoded protein: CAWSLPGSRGTEAFF.

This chain joins TRBV7-9 and TRBJ2-5; maybe TRBD1 (6 bases). The CDR3 has 15 residues. The germline V and J ends were trimmed by 6 bases and 2 bases, with 16 bases remaining between them. Germline V lookup: CDR1 SEHNR, CDR2 FQNEAQ (reference sequence). The CDR3 loop reads CASRAGAFGQETQYF. DNA of the CDR3: TGTGCCAGCAGAGCAGGGGCCTTCGGTCAAGAGACCCAGTACTTC.

CDR3: CASSLGAARGYTF. The CDR3 DNA reads as TGTGCCAGCAGCTTAGGGGCAGCTCGAGGCTACACCTTC. The rearrangement joins TRBV7-9 to TRBJ1-2; D unresolved. Trimming took off 1 base at V and 8 bases at J, with 11 bases between the two ends. Germline-derived CDR1 and CDR2 are SEHNR and FQNEAQ (reference sequence). The CDR3 consists of 13 residues. Complete variable domain (other parts from reference TRBV7-9 and TRBJ1-2): DTGVSQNPRHKITKRGQNVTFRCDPISEHNRLYWYRQTLGQGPEFLTYFQNEAQLEKSRLLSDRFSAERPKGSFSTLEIQRTEQGDSAMYLCASSLGAARGYTFGSGTRLTVV.

This chain uses TRBV6-5 with TRBJ2-2; D remains ambiguous. Looked up from germline, CDR1 is MNHEY and CDR2 is SVGAGI. The CDR3 runs to 13 residues. Trimming cost V 2 bases and J 6 bases, with 7 bases left between them. The CDR3: CASSYEGAGELFF. CDR3 nucleotide sequence: TGTGCCAGCAGTTACGAAGGAGCCGGGGAGCTGTTTTTT.

J is TRBJ2-7 and V is TRBV30; 10 bases are a match to TRBD2. This CDR3 is built from 15 residues. With 0 bases clipped from V and 4 bases from J, the junction kept 6 bases outside the gene matches. Germline CDR1 and CDR2: GTSNPN and SVGIG (reference sequence). The CDR3 reads CAWSVRLAGEYEQYF. Written as DNA, the CDR3 is TGTGCCTGGAGTGTACGGCTAGCGGGGGAATACGAGCAGTACTTC.

This clone has just a few counts. The chain combines TRBV28 with TRBJ2-1, with TRBD2 matching over 7 bases. The V gene end was trimmed by 8 bases and the J gene end by 1 base; junction bases not matched to a gene: 5. The germline gives CDR1 MDHEN, CDR2 SYDVKM. The CDR3 consists of 14 residues. The CDR3 nucleotides are TGTGCCAGCGGGCGGGAGCTGTCCTACAATGAGCAGTTCTTC. This gives the protein CASGRELSYNEQFF.

The chain is built from TRBV30 and TRBJ1-1; 9 nucleotides match TRBD1. Germline V gene sequence: CDR1 GTSNPN, CDR2 SVGIG (reference sequence). Trimming cost V 0 bases and J 8 bases; bases outside gene matches: 10. The length of the CDR3 is 15 residues. The CDR3 sequence is CAWSVMGDRDLEAFF. The CDR3 bases are TGTGCCTGGAGTGTGATGGGGGACAGGGACTTGGAAGCTTTCTTT.

CDR3 protein: CASSEGTSGRGELFF. The CDR3 DNA follows: TGCGCCAGCAGCGAGGGGACTAGCGGGAGGGGGGAGCTGTTTTTT. The chain recombines TRBV10-2 with TRBJ2-2; 15 bases match TRBD2. The CDR3 runs to 15 residues. Trimming removed 6 bases from V and 8 bases from J; junction bases left unmatched: 4. Germline values: CDR1 WSHSY, CDR2 SAAADI.

The genes are TRBV5-6 and TRBJ1-1; D is unresolved. The CDR3 contains 13 residues. V lost 1 base and J lost 6, with 10 bases in between. Germline V lookup: CDR1 SGHDT, CDR2 YYEEEE. CDR3 region: CASSLWRRAEAFF. In DNA, the CDR3 is TGTGCCAGCAGCTTGTGGAGGCGGGCTGAAGCTTTCTTT.

V is TRBV6-1 and J is TRBJ1-1, with D uncertain. This CDR3 contains 14 residues. Germline V gene lookup returns CDR1 MNHNS and CDR2 SASEGT. V was cut by 3 bases and J by 1 base, with 9 bases left in between. CDR3 DNA sequence: TGTGCCAGCAGTGAGGTAGTCGAGAACACTGAAGCTTTCTTT. It is translated as CASSEVVENTEAFF.

This clone occurred a few times. The V call is TRBV5-4, the J call TRBJ2-5; D is possibly TRBD1 (6 bases). There are 15 residues in the CDR3. With 0 bases removed from V and 2 bases from J, the gap between germline ends came to 11 bases. Germline values: CDR1 SGHNT, CDR2 YYREEE (reference sequence). For the CDR3, the DNA is TGTGCCAGCAGCTTGGCAGGGGATAATCAAGAGACCCAGTACTTC. It encodes CASSLAGDNQETQYF. The complete variable domain, with remaining parts taken from reference TRBV5-4 and TRBJ2-5, reads ETGVTQSPTHLIKTRGQQVTLRCSSQSGHNTVSWYQQALGQGPQFIFQYYREEENGRGNFPPRFSGLQFPNYSSELNVNALELDDSALYLCASSLAGDNQETQYFGPGTRLLVL.

The chain recombines TRBV6-5 with TRBJ1-1; 7 bases align to TRBD1. Germline V lookup: CDR1 MNHEY, CDR2 SVGAGI. The CDR3 consists of 13 residues. J lost 1 base, V lost 9 bases, and 5 bases had no gene match. The CDR3 nucleotides are TGTGCCAGTAAAAGGACAGGGAACACTGAAGCTTTCTTT. This sequence encodes CASKRTGNTEAFF.

CDR3 in amino acids: CASAPSTTGGRGNEQFF. CDR3 DNA sequence: TGTGCCAGCGCTCCCTCCACTACAGGGGGCCGGGGCAATGAGCAGTTCTTC. The genes are TRBV5-6 and TRBJ2-1, with 9 bases that match TRBD1. The J segment lost 6 bases and the V segment lost 7 bases, leaving 17 bases of the junction unmatched. In germline, CDR1 is SGHDT, CDR2 YYEEEE. This CDR3 is built from 17 residues. Using reference TRBV5-6 and TRBJ2-1 for the parts outside the CDR3, the full variable domain is DAGVTQSPTHLIKTRGQQVTLRCSPKSGHDTVSWYQQALGQGPQFIFQYYEEEERQRGNFPDRFSGHQFPNYSSELNVNALLLGDSALYLCASAPSTTGGRGNEQFFGPGTRLTVL.

The V gene is TRBV4-1, the J gene TRBJ2-1; 7 bases match TRBD2. V trimming: 1 base; J trimming: 5 bases; junction bases outside the gene matches: 8. The germline V gene encodes CDR1 MGHRA and CDR2 YSYEKL. This CDR3 is 16 amino acids long. The CDR3 nucleotides are TGCGCCAGCAGCCAAGGTCCAGCGGGATCTGACAATGAGCAGTTCTTC. It specifies CASSQGPAGSDNEQFF.

This clone was observed a few times. V gene TRBV7-9 combines with J gene TRBJ1-4; 7 nucleotides match TRBD1. CDR1 SEHNR and CDR2 FQNEAQ come from the germline V gene (reference sequence). The CDR3 runs 14 residues. J gave up 8 bases and V 5 bases, and 8 bases lay outside the gene matches. CDR3: CASSRGTVDEKLFF. The CDR3 region has the DNA TGTGCCAGCAGCCGGGGGACAGTCGACGAAAAACTGTTTTTT.

V usage is TRBV11-2 and J usage is TRBJ2-7, with TRBD1 matching 9 bases. The CDR3 extends over 15 amino acids. J gave up 0 bases and V 5 bases, and 5 bases lay outside the gene matches. CDR1 SGHAT and CDR2 FQNNGV come from the germline V gene. The CDR3 nucleotides are TGTGCCAGCAGCCCCTGGACAGGGGACTCCTACGAGCAGTACTTC. Translated: CASSPWTGDSYEQYF.

The rearrangement links TRBV25-1 to TRBJ1-1; D call uncertain. V gave up 4 bases and J gave up 1 base, with 7 bases separating them. Germline values: CDR1 MGHDK, CDR2 SYGVNS. This CDR3 region has 13 residues. CDR3: CASSVVWNTEAFF. The DNA of the CDR3 is TGTGCCAGCAGTGTAGTTTGGAACACTGAAGCTTTCTTT.